A single sample gave rise to the 19 T cell receptor beta chains below, sequenced in a study of CD8+ T cells in alopecia areata. RNA extraction was followed by reverse transcription into cDNA, which acted as the sequencing template. Sequenced by immunoSEQ multiplex PCR; TCRdb stores in-frame clones only, minus some. The sample has 100,000 to 130,000 clones; approximately 61% are singletons. Sequenced material: NKG2D-low CD8+ T cells sorted from blood. Every receptor here comes from a human donor with alopecia areata.

V and J are TRBV2 and TRBJ2-7, with D perhaps assigned TRBD1 or TRBD2 (6 bases each). The CDR3 contains 12 residues. The germline V gene has CDR1 SNHLY and CDR2 FYNNEI. V was shortened by 10 bases and J by 4 bases, with 14 bases between the two germline ends. The CDR3 coding sequence is TGTGCCATGATGATAGGGGGGTACGAGCAGTACTTC. Protein: CAMMIGGYEQYF.

The chain carries TRBV30 and TRBJ1-1, with 7 bases that match TRBD1. Unmatched junction bases numbered 6, after V lost 5 bases and J lost 6 bases. The CDR3 spans 12 residues. From germline, CDR1 is GTSNPN and CDR2 SVGIG (reference sequence). This chain's CDR3 is CAWQGVGAEAFF. CDR3 DNA sequence: TGTGCCTGGCAGGGGGTTGGGGCTGAAGCTTTCTTT. The variable domain in full, with the rest retrieved from reference TRBV30 and TRBJ1-1, is SQTIHQWPATLVQPVGSPLSLECTVEGTSNPNLYWYRQAAGRGLQLLFYSVGIGQISSEVPQNLSASRPQDRQFILSSKKLLLSDSGFYLCAWQGVGAEAFFGQGTRLTVV.

This clone appeared a single time. The chain carries TRBV6-6 and TRBJ2-7; D is ambiguous. There are 13 residues in the CDR3. V lost 2 bases and J lost 6, with 11 bases in between. The V gene's germline CDR1 is MNHNY and CDR2 SVGAGI (reference sequence). The CDR3 DNA reads as TGTGCCAGCAGTTACGGCACCTATGGCGAGCAGTACTTC. Translation: CASSYGTYGEQYF.

V and J are TRBV5-4 and TRBJ2-3; 14 positions agree with TRBD2. Germline V gene sequence: CDR1 SGHNT, CDR2 YYREEE (reference sequence). V dropped 1 base and J dropped 3; count of bases not matched to a gene: 10. This CDR3 has 19 amino acids. The CDR3 reads CASSLTILTSGRGTDTQYF. Written as DNA, the CDR3 is TGTGCCAGCAGCTTGACCATCCTGACTAGCGGGAGGGGGACAGATACGCAGTATTTT.

The chain carries TRBV7-8 and TRBJ2-3; 9 bases match TRBD2. The CDR3 is made up of 14 amino acids. Trimming took 4 bases from V and 14 from J; bases not matched to a gene: 13. CDR1 is SGHVS, CDR2 FQNEAQ, per germline. CDR3 coding DNA: TGTGCCAGCAGCTCTGGGGGACTAGCCCTAGATGGGTATTTT. This sequence encodes CASSSGGLALDGYF.

V usage is TRBV11-2 and J usage is TRBJ2-1, with D hard to call. The length of the CDR3 is 14 residues. CDR1 SGHAT and CDR2 FQNNGV come from the germline V gene. V gave up 5 bases and J gave up 9 bases, with 17 bases separating them. CDR3 in DNA: TGTGCCAGCAGCCGACTGGCTATCGCTTTTGAGCAGTTCTTC. Its protein is CASSRLAIAFEQFF.

This clone was observed once. V usage is TRBV15 and J usage is TRBJ2-7; D is unresolved. V was shortened by 0 bases and J by 6 bases, with 12 bases between the two germline ends. The germline gives CDR1 LNHNV, CDR2 YYDKDF (reference sequence). This CDR3 has 14 amino acids. Written as DNA, the CDR3 is TGTGCCACCAGCAGAGATAGAGAGACCAGCGAGCAGTACTTC. This translates into CATSRDRETSEQYF.

This chain joins TRBV27 and TRBJ2-5; D might be TRBD1 (5 bases). V lost 6 bases and J lost 5, with 13 bases in between. The CDR3 extends over 13 amino acids. Germline V gene data show CDR1 as MNHEY and CDR2 as SMNVEV (reference sequence). DNA for the CDR3: TGTGCCAGCAGGTCGACAGACGGGGAGACCCAGTACTTC. This codes for CASRSTDGETQYF.

This chain connects TRBV29-1 to TRBJ1-1; D is unclear. Trimming took 4 bases from V and 11 from J, leaving 11 bases between them. From germline, CDR1 is SQVTM and CDR2 ANQGSEA. The CDR3 runs 10 residues. The CDR3 here is CSVVSGRAFF. CDR3 nucleotides: TGCAGCGTTGTTTCGGGTCGGGCTTTCTTT.

The chain recombines TRBV7-9 with TRBJ2-1; 8 positions match TRBD2. The CDR3 contains 15 residues. V lost 6 bases to trimming and J lost 6 bases; unmatched junction nucleotides: 10. The germline CDR1 and CDR2 sequences are SEHNR and FQNEAQ (reference sequence). CDR3: CASRPLAGTFNEQFF. CDR3 DNA sequence: TGTGCCAGCAGGCCTCTAGCGGGCACTTTCAATGAGCAGTTCTTC.

The V gene is TRBV28, the J gene TRBJ2-3, with 8 nucleotides matching TRBD1. This CDR3 region has 15 residues. CDR1 is MDHEN and CDR2 is SYDVKM in the germline V gene. J lost 5 bases, V lost 4 bases, and 8 bases had no gene match. The DNA for the CDR3 is TGTGCCAGCAGTTCGAAGGACAGGGAAGGAGATACGCAGTATTTT. Amino acids: CASSSKDREGDTQYF.

This clone was seen more than once but under ten times. This chain links TRBV13 with TRBJ1-1, with TRBD1 as a possible D gene (5 bases). There are 14 residues in the CDR3. V was pared by 6 bases and J by 4 bases, with 15 bases between. Per germline, CDR1 PRHDT and CDR2 FYEKMQ (reference sequence). The CDR3 DNA sequence: TGTGCCAGCAGATCGGACGGAAGGGGCACTGAAGCTTTCTTT. Amino acids: CASRSDGRGTEAFF. The full variable domain, with the rest looked up from reference TRBV13 and TRBJ1-1, is AAGVIQSPRHLIKEKRETATLKCYPIPRHDTVYWYQQGPGQDPQFLISFYEKMQSDKGSIPDRFSAQQFSDYHSELNMSSLELGDSALYFCASRSDGRGTEAFFGQGTRLTVV.

In DNA form, the CDR3 reads TGCAGTGCTTCTAGAGGCGAGCAGTACTTC. Protein: CSASRGEQYF. J is TRBJ2-7 and V is TRBV20-1; D gene unclear. The CDR3 spans 10 residues. CDR1 is DFQATT, CDR2 SNEGSKA, per germline (reference sequence). V dropped 5 bases and J dropped 6 bases, with 8 bases sitting between them.

V gene TRBV7-6 combines with J gene TRBJ1-2; possible D gene TRBD1, 6 bases. The germline gives CDR1 SGHVS, CDR2 FNYEAQ. With 4 bases removed from V and 13 bases from J, the gap between germline ends came to 13 bases. The length of the CDR3 is 11 residues. CDR3 residues: CASSSPGGITF. CDR3 nucleotide sequence: TGTGCCAGCAGCTCTCCTGGGGGCATCACCTTC.

This clone was counted a single time. The V call is TRBV4-1, the J call TRBJ2-1; 9 bases fit TRBD2. V shed 5 bases, J shed 7 bases, and the junction held 6 bases outside the gene matches. This CDR3 is 14 amino acids long. The V gene's germline CDR1 is MGHRA and CDR2 YSYEKL. CDR3 sequence (DNA): TGCGCCAGCAGCTTAGGGACTAGCTTAAATGAGCAGTTCTTC. Residues: CASSLGTSLNEQFF.

The gene calls are TRBV9 and TRBJ1-2, with a tentative D call TRBD1 (5 bases). CDR1 is SGDLS and CDR2 is YYNGEE in the germline V gene. The CDR3 covers 16 residues. V lost 2 bases and J lost 4, with 18 bases in between. CDR3: CASSVAGGPWSYGYTF. CDR3 DNA sequence: TGTGCCAGCAGCGTTGCCGGGGGACCTTGGAGCTATGGCTACACCTTC. The full variable domain, in which reference TRBV9 and TRBJ1-2 provide the parts outside the CDR3, is DSGVTQTPKHLITATGQRVTLRCSPRSGDLSVYWYQQSLDQGLQFLIQYYNGEERAKGNILERFSAQQFPDLHSELNLSSLELGDSALYFCASSVAGGPWSYGYTFGSGTRLTVV.

The chain is built from TRBV29-1 and TRBJ2-3, with D possibly being TRBD2 (5 bases). The V end lost 7 bases, the J end lost 0 bases, and 14 bases lay between the germline ends. The length of the CDR3 is 14 residues. In germline, CDR1 is SQVTM, CDR2 ANQGSEA. CDR3: CSADSGTSTDTQYF. As DNA, the CDR3 is TGCAGCGCTGACTCGGGAACTAGCACAGATACGCAGTATTTT.

The chain combines TRBV19 with TRBJ2-1, with D possibly TRBD2 on 6 matching bases. The CDR3 spans 15 residues. Germline lookup yields CDR1 LNHDA and CDR2 SQIVND (reference sequence). Trimming left V 3 bases short and J 1 base short, with 10 bases between. The CDR3 is CASSIGGTSYNEQFF. In DNA form, the CDR3 reads TGTGCCAGTAGTATTGGGGGGACGTCCTACAATGAGCAGTTCTTC.

This chain links TRBV10-2 with TRBJ2-3; TRBD2 aligns across 9 bases. The CDR3 is made up of 15 amino acids. Per the germline V gene, CDR1 is WSHSY and CDR2 is SAAADI. The V and J ends lost 8 bases and 0 bases, in that order; junction bases with no gene match: 6. The CDR3 DNA reads TGCGCCAGCTCTATAACTAGCGGGAGCACAGATACGCAGTATTTT. Residues: CASSITSGSTDTQYF.